This TCR beta chain appears in the sequencing data of a study of cytomegalovirus exposure and HLA in healthy donors. The wider study: For the roughly 370 genotyped donors, 75% to 90% fell within the Caucasian-associated ancestry cluster.

There are 16 residues in the CDR3. Germline CDR1 is SGDLS and CDR2 is YYNGEE. The V and J ends lost 7 bases and 0 bases respectively, with 18 bases between them. The PCR had 60 Vbeta and 13 Jbeta primers. Assay: immunoSEQ multiplex PCR; the TCRdb copy retains only in-frame clones and omits some. In the table there are approximately 150,000 clones, just under 85% of which are singletons. This clone was detected only once. Sequencing was done on a sample of PBMCs. The chain carries TRBV9 and TRBJ2-3, with D possibly being TRBD1 (6 bases). This TCR derives from a girl aged 10-17 years in good health and CMV-seropositive. The CDR3 sequence: CASSLAGARSTDTQYF. The CDR3 nucleotides are TGTGCCAGCTCCCTAGCAGGGGCCAGGAGCACAGATACGCAGTATTTT.